The present entry profiles one T cell receptor (beta chain) with its context. CDR1 is SGHNT and CDR2 is YENEEA in the germline V gene. The V end was cut by 5 bases, the J end by 2 bases, with 20 bases between. This CDR3 region has 17 residues. The data stem from a study of blood T cell repertoires in COVID-19. The method was immunoSEQ multiplex PCR; TCRdb's version includes in-frame clones alone and lacks a portion of them. This table has approximately 200,000 clones, 82% appearing once. This chain joins TRBV11-3 and TRBJ2-3, with D perhaps matching TRBD1 (8 bases). This TCR derives from a man between 35 and 55 years old who had recovered from COVID-19. The sequenced sample consisted of PBMCs or T cells enriched from blood (not recorded which). The CDR3 DNA reads as TGTGCCAGCAGCCCCCGAGGGGGGGACAGGATCACAGATACGCAGTATTTT. It specifies CASSPRGGDRITDTQYF.